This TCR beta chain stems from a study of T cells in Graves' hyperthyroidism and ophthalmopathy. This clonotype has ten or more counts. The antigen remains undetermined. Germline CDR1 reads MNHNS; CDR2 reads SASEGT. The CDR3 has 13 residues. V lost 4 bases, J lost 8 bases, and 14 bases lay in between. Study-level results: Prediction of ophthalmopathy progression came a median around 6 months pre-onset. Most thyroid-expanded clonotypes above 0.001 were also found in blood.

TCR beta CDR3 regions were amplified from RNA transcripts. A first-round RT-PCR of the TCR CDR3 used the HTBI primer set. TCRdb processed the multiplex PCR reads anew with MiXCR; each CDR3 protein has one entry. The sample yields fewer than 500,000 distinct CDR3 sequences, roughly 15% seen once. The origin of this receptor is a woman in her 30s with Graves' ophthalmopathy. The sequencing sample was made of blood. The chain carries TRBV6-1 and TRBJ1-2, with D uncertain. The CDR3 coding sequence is TGTGCCAGCAGTGTCCGGGGTTTTAAGGGCTACACCTTC. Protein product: CASSVRGFKGYTF.